This passage covers 23 T cell receptor beta chains from one sample sequenced in a study of naive and memory T cell subsets. Study results and caveats: Especially in CD8 cells, naive repertoires contained a few larger clonotypes, possibly CD45RA-re-expressing memory cells.

Both TRBC1 and TRBC2 were covered by a beta constant-region primer of two equimolar oligonucleotides. Nested alpha and beta constant-region primers with the SP2 primer drove four PCR rounds on ligated cDNA. TCRdb independently ran MiXCR on the UMI-ligation and nested PCR reads; one entry per CDR3 protein. The repertoire holds under 150,000 distinct CDR3 sequences, with approximately 21% as singletons. The antigens these receptors bind are not known. Sequencing input: naive CD8+ T cells from blood. The receptors were gathered from a human donor in good health.

This clonotype was seen only a few times. The chain couples TRBV7-6 to TRBJ2-7; TRBD1 aligns across 10 bases. Unmatched junction bases numbered 11, after V lost 5 bases and J lost 7 bases. The CDR3 extends over 15 amino acids. Germline values: CDR1 SGHVS, CDR2 FNYEAQ. This CDR3 is CASSPHPTGGYEQYF. The CDR3 DNA sequence: TGTGCCAGCAGCCCCCACCCGACAGGGGGCTATGAGCAGTACTTC.

This clonotype has a handful of counts. The chain carries TRBV29-1 and TRBJ2-3; 7 bases are shared with TRBD2. J gave up 4 bases and V 1 base, and 2 bases lay outside the gene matches. This CDR3 contains 13 residues. CDR1 and CDR2 (germline): SQVTM, ANQGSEA. The CDR3 DNA is TGCAGCGTTGAAGGGCTAGCGGCAGATACGCAGTATTTT. Encoded protein: CSVEGLAADTQYF.

The chain combines TRBV7-8 with TRBJ1-1; D remains ambiguous. The CDR3 length is 15 residues. The V and J ends lost 5 bases and 5 bases respectively, with 18 bases between them. CDR1 and CDR2 (germline): SGHVS, FQNEAQ. CDR3 amino acids: CASSIRKAGGTEAFF. The CDR3 nucleotides read TGTGCCAGCAGCATCCGAAAGGCAGGTGGGACTGAAGCTTTCTTT.

This clonotype was seen ten or more times. The chain employs TRBV6-2 or TRBV6-3 and TRBJ1-1, with a possible D match to TRBD1 (6 bases). CDR1 and CDR2 (germline): MNHEY, SVGEGT. CDR3 length equals 15 residues. V lost 0 bases and J lost 3, with 11 bases in between. The CDR3 sequence: CASSYSGGSYTEAFF. The CDR3 bases are TGTGCCAGCAGTTACTCTGGGGGCTCGTACACTGAAGCTTTCTTT.

In this sample, this clonotype turned up a few times. The chain uses TRBV25-1 and TRBJ2-7, with 10 bases aligning to TRBD2. CDR3 length equals 15 residues. Germline values: CDR1 MGHDK, CDR2 SYGVNS. J gave up 4 bases and V 3 bases, and 6 bases lay outside the gene matches. The DNA of the CDR3 is TGTGCCAGCAGTGACCCAGCGGGAGGGCAGTACGAGCAGTACTTC. Translated, it gives CASSDPAGGQYEQYF.

This clonotype was counted between two and nine times. Here the CDR3 DNA reads TGTGCCAGCAGTTTTTCACTAGCGGGAGTAGGTGCCATAGATACGCAGTATTTT. This encodes CASSFSLAGVGAIDTQYF. The chain recombines TRBV28 with TRBJ2-3, with 11 nucleotides matching TRBD2. Germline values: CDR1 MDHEN, CDR2 SYDVKM. This CDR3 is built from 18 residues. Trimming removed 3 bases from V and 5 bases from J; junction bases left unmatched: 13. Combining the CDR3 with reference TRBV28 and TRBJ2-3 gives the whole variable domain DVKVTQSSRYLVKRTGEKVFLECVQDMDHENMFWYRQDPGLGLRLIYFSYDVKMKEKGDIPEGYSVSREKKERFSLILESASTNQTSMYLCASSFSLAGVGAIDTQYFGPGTRLTVL.

The genes are TRBV6-6 and TRBJ1-2, with 7 bases aligning to TRBD1. Germline V gives CDR1 MNHNY, CDR2 SVGAGI (reference sequence). V lost 2 bases to trimming and J lost 4 bases; unmatched junction nucleotides: 7. There are 15 residues in the CDR3. The DNA of the CDR3 is TGTGCCAGCAGTTACATGACAGGGTTGTTCTATGGCTACACCTTC. Protein sequence: CASSYMTGLFYGYTF.

This clonotype showed up just a few times. The chain carries TRBV6-5 and TRBJ2-5; D gene uncertain. The CDR3 is 14 residues long. Germline loops: CDR1 MNHEY, CDR2 SVGAGI. V was cut by 0 bases and J by 5 bases, with 10 bases left in between. The CDR3 nucleotides are TGTGCCAGCAGTTACTCGCTGACCCCGGAGACCCAGTACTTC. Amino acids: CASSYSLTPETQYF.

This sequence joins TRBV20-1 and TRBJ2-1, with D unresolved. The CDR3 runs 13 residues. V lost 3 bases and J 4 bases, leaving 10 bases between the germline ends. The germline V gene encodes CDR1 DFQATT and CDR2 SNEGSKA (reference sequence). CDR3 DNA: TGCAGTGCTAGTACGGCGGCGTACAATGAGCAGTTCTTC. It is translated as CSASTAAYNEQFF.

The rearrangement uses TRBV27 and TRBJ2-7; 7 nucleotides match TRBD1. CDR1 is MNHEY, CDR2 SMNVEV, per germline (reference sequence). With 9 bases clipped from V and 2 bases from J, the junction kept 4 bases outside the gene matches. This CDR3 is built from 12 residues. CDR3 DNA sequence: TGTGCCAGTCGGGACAGAGCCTACGAGCAGTACTTC. Its translation is CASRDRAYEQYF.

The gene calls are TRBV12-5 and TRBJ2-2, with D maybe TRBD2 (6 bases). CDR3 length equals 18 residues. The germline V and J ends were trimmed by 3 bases and 2 bases, with 19 bases remaining between them. Germline V gene data show CDR1 as LGHNT and CDR2 as FRNRAP. CDR3 in DNA: TGTGCTAGTGGTTTCACTACGACTATAGCGGAAAACACCGGGGAGCTGTTTTTT. Its translation is CASGFTTTIAENTGELFF.

The V and J genes are TRBV29-1 and TRBJ1-2; D might be TRBD1 (5 bases). Germline assignment: CDR1 SQVTM and CDR2 ANQGSEA. Trimming took off 0 bases at V and 3 bases at J, with 11 bases between the two ends. The CDR3 is made up of 14 amino acids. The CDR3 is CSVEETGIDYGYTF. CDR3 sequence (DNA): TGCAGCGTTGAAGAAACAGGAATCGACTATGGCTACACCTTC.

The J gene is TRBJ2-4, the V gene TRBV27, with TRBD2 identical over 14 bases. Trimming cost V 5 bases and J 5 bases; bases outside gene matches: 8. Germline V gene sequence: CDR1 MNHEY, CDR2 SMNVEV (reference sequence). The CDR3 consists of 17 residues. The CDR3: CASSKTSGRAWENIQYF. The CDR3 DNA reads as TGTGCCAGCAGTAAGACTAGCGGGAGGGCCTGGGAAAACATTCAGTACTTC.

In this sample, this clonotype turned up a few times. The V and J genes are TRBV12-3 or TRBV12-4 and TRBJ2-1, with D possibly being TRBD1 or TRBD2 (5 bases each). This CDR3 is built from 15 residues. Trimming cost V 3 bases and J 6 bases, with 15 bases left between them. The CDR3 loop reads CASSFWDGAGNEQFF. The CDR3 nucleotides are TGTGCCAGCAGTTTTTGGGACGGGGCCGGCAATGAGCAGTTCTTC.

This clonotype was detected only a few times. In DNA form, the CDR3 reads TGCAGCGTACAGGGGTTTGAGCAGTTCTTC. It yields the protein CSVQGFEQFF. This chain connects TRBV29-1 to TRBJ2-1, with 7 bases that match TRBD1. CDR3 length: 10 residues. Per the germline V gene, CDR1 is SQVTM and CDR2 is ANQGSEA. Trimming took 6 bases from V and 9 from J; bases not matched to a gene: 2.

This clonotype occurred a few times. The rearrangement joins TRBV3-1 to TRBJ2-7, with 10 bases fitting TRBD1. The CDR3 is 14 residues long. Germline lookup yields CDR1 LGHDT and CDR2 YNNKEL (reference sequence). Trimming at V came to 6 bases and at J to 5 bases, leaving 7 bases not matched to a gene. The DNA for the CDR3 is TGTGCCAGCAGTCCCGGGACAGGGGACCACGAGCAGTACTTC. Its protein is CASSPGTGDHEQYF.

This clonotype was observed a handful of times. This chain joins TRBV12-3 or TRBV12-4 and TRBJ1-5; 11 nucleotides line up with TRBD1. J lost 5 bases, V lost 5 bases, and 11 bases had no gene match. The CDR3 extends over 17 amino acids. The DNA of the CDR3 is TGTGCCAGCAGTAGGGACAGGGGGGTTTTCTCGGATCAGCCCCAGCATTTT. This gives the protein CASSRDRGVFSDQPQHF.

This chain uses TRBV7-9 with TRBJ2-7, with TRBD1 matching over 9 bases. This CDR3 spans 16 amino acids. Germline CDR1 and CDR2: SEHNR and FQNEAQ (reference sequence). V shed 5 bases and J 6 bases; nucleotides not matched to a gene: 14. The CDR3 sequence: CASSRPPGQGGREQYF. The CDR3 DNA follows: TGTGCCAGCAGCAGACCTCCGGGACAGGGAGGGCGCGAGCAGTACTTC.

The genes are TRBV5-4 and TRBJ1-2; D not certain. This CDR3 is built from 14 residues. The germline V gene encodes CDR1 SGHNT and CDR2 YYREEE (reference sequence). V dropped 3 bases and J dropped 4 bases, with 13 bases sitting between them. The CDR3 DNA reads as TGTGCCAGCAGCTCAATCCGGGGTGCCTATGGCTACACCTTC. This translates into CASSSIRGAYGYTF.

CDR3 region: CASSGNINTQYF. CDR3 DNA: TGTGCCAGCAGTGGGAACATTAATACGCAGTATTTT. The V and J genes are TRBV27 and TRBJ2-3; no clear D gene. CDR3 length: 12 amino acids. Trimming took 5 bases from V and 7 from J, leaving 10 bases between them. CDR1 MNHEY and CDR2 SMNVEV come from the germline V gene (reference sequence).

This clonotype showed up just a few times. The chain recombines TRBV13 with TRBJ2-3, with D possibly being TRBD1 (5 bases). CDR1 PRHDT and CDR2 FYEKMQ come from the germline V gene (reference sequence). Trimming stripped 5 bases from V and 2 bases from J, with 26 bases between. There are 19 residues in the CDR3. CDR3 amino acids: CASSPSYDREFPDTDTQYF. The CDR3 coding sequence is TGTGCCAGCAGCCCCTCTTACGACAGAGAATTTCCGGACACAGATACGCAGTATTTT.

The chain carries TRBV27 and TRBJ2-3, with unresolved D. The germline gives CDR1 MNHEY, CDR2 SMNVEV (reference sequence). The V end lost 3 bases, the J end lost 1 base, and 11 bases lay between the germline ends. The CDR3 has 15 amino acids. For the CDR3, the DNA is TGTGCCAGCAGTTTGACCTCCTCCCGCACAGATACGCAGTATTTT. This codes for CASSLTSSRTDTQYF.

This clonotype has just a few counts. J is TRBJ2-5 and V is TRBV27; no definite D call. This CDR3 is built from 11 residues. Germline CDR1 MNHEY, CDR2 SMNVEV (reference sequence). The V and J ends lost 7 bases and 5 bases respectively, with 8 bases between them. CDR3 nucleotides: TGTGCCAGCACCCTCGGGGAGACCCAGTACTTC. Translating it yields CASTLGETQYF.